These 27 T cell receptor beta chains were sequenced from one sample in a study of T cells in Graves' hyperthyroidism and ophthalmopathy. There were TCR beta CDR3 regions amplified from RNA transcripts. The TCR CDR3 first-round RT-PCR relied on the HTBI primer set. TCRdb reanalysed the multiplex PCR reads using MiXCR and keeps one entry per CDR3 protein. Among around 440,000 distinct CDR3 sequences listed, 15% to 19% were seen once. Sequenced material: blood. The origin of the receptors is a woman in her late teens or twenties with Graves' hyperthyroidism.

The table lists this clonotype with a few counts. This chain joins TRBV4-2 and TRBJ2-2, with 8 bases fitting TRBD1. The J segment lost 1 base and the V segment lost 1 base, leaving 2 bases of the junction unmatched. Germline CDR1 LGHNA, CDR2 YNFKEQ. The CDR3 runs 16 residues. The CDR3 is CASSQGTGGNTGELFF. Here the CDR3 DNA reads TGTGCCAGCAGCCAAGGAACAGGGGGGAACACCGGGGAGCTGTTTTTT.

In its sample, this clonotype was seen a few times. This sequence joins TRBV20-1 and TRBJ2-2; the match to TRBD2 covers 8 bases. The CDR3 spans 14 residues. V lost 6 bases, J lost 5 bases, and 8 bases stayed unmatched. The germline V gene encodes CDR1 DFQATT and CDR2 SNEGSKA (reference sequence). This CDR3 reads CSAAPGTSTGELFF. CDR3 DNA sequence: TGCAGTGCAGCCCCTGGGACTAGTACCGGGGAGCTGTTTTTT.

The V and J genes are TRBV10-3 and TRBJ2-1; 10 bases agree with TRBD2. This CDR3 has 15 residues. V shed 4 bases, J shed 4 bases, and the junction held 4 bases outside the gene matches. CDR1 and CDR2 (germline): ENHRY, SYGVKD. CDR3 DNA sequence: TGTGCCATCAGTGTCTCACTAGCGGGGTACAATGAGCAGTTCTTC. This translates into CAISVSLAGYNEQFF.

This clonotype was detected ten times or more. This sequence joins TRBV30 and TRBJ1-5; unclear D gene. The V end lost 7 bases, the J end lost 4 bases, and 5 bases lay between the germline ends. This CDR3 has 10 amino acids. CDR1 is GTSNPN and CDR2 is SVGIG in the germline V gene (reference sequence). The CDR3 bases are TGTGCCTTGCTGAATCAGCCCCAGCATTTT. Its protein is CALLNQPQHF.

This clonotype turned up a few times. The rearrangement uses TRBV28 and TRBJ2-2, with D perhaps matching TRBD1 (6 bases). The CDR3 is 17 amino acids. Germline assignment: CDR1 MDHEN and CDR2 SYDVKM. V was trimmed by 7 bases and J by 1 base, leaving 19 bases between them. The CDR3 sequence: CASILRGSGENTGELFF. CDR3 nucleotides: TGTGCCAGCATCCTAAGGGGTTCAGGGGAGAACACCGGGGAGCTGTTTTTT.

V and J are TRBV20-1 and TRBJ2-7; 12 nucleotides align to TRBD2. CDR1 and CDR2 (germline): DFQATT, SNEGSKA (reference sequence). Germline trimming cut 3 bases from V and 6 bases from J; bases unmatched to any gene: 9. The CDR3 extends over 15 amino acids. The CDR3 nucleotides are TGCAGTGCTAGCGGCCTAGCGGGGGGGCAGGGCGAGCAGTACTTC. Residues: CSASGLAGGQGEQYF.

The genes are TRBV19 and TRBJ2-5, with 12 bases matching TRBD1. V dropped 5 bases and J dropped 11; count of bases not matched to a gene: 15. This CDR3 comprises 16 residues. CDR1 and CDR2 from the germline V gene are LNHDA and SQIVND (reference sequence). Here the CDR3 reads CASSASPGQGAREQYF. DNA for the CDR3: TGTGCCAGTAGTGCATCTCCGGGACAGGGGGCAAGAGAGCAGTACTTC.

This clonotype was counted many times. This chain links TRBV30 with TRBJ1-1, with D perhaps matching TRBD1 (5 bases). CDR1 and CDR2 from the germline V gene are GTSNPN and SVGIG (reference sequence). CDR3 length: 15 residues. V lost 4 bases and J 1 base, leaving 16 bases between the germline ends. This CDR3 reads CAWKQVPRSNTEAFF. The CDR3 coding sequence is TGTGCCTGGAAACAGGTCCCGCGATCGAACACTGAAGCTTTCTTT.

This clonotype was detected ten times or more. The chain employs TRBV4-1 and TRBJ1-5; tentatively, D is TRBD1 (5 bases). The V and J ends lost 0 bases and 2 bases respectively, with 17 bases between them. CDR3 length: 18 amino acids. Germline assignment: CDR1 MGHRA and CDR2 YSYEKL. CDR3 residues: CASSQERGIHDGNQPQHF. The CDR3 nucleotides are TGCGCCAGCAGCCAAGAACGGGGGATACATGATGGCAATCAGCCCCAGCATTTT.

The gene calls are TRBV9 and TRBJ1-1; 12 nucleotides agree with TRBD1. Trimming removed 0 bases from V and 5 bases from J; junction bases left unmatched: 11. The CDR3 consists of 18 residues. Looked up from germline, CDR1 is SGDLS and CDR2 is YYNGEE. CDR3: CASSVGVGDRGRRTEAFF. The CDR3 DNA reads TGTGCCAGCAGCGTAGGAGTAGGGGACAGGGGGCGCCGAACTGAAGCTTTCTTT.

This clonotype was counted many times. The CDR3 bases are TGTGCCAGCGGGGATCTGAGGGTGGATACGCAGTATTTT. This gives the protein CASGDLRVDTQYF. This chain uses TRBV6-2 or TRBV6-3 with TRBJ2-3; D possibly corresponds to TRBD2 (5 bases). There are 13 residues in the CDR3. Trimming shortened V by 8 bases and J by 6 bases, and 15 bases separated the two germline ends. Germline V lookup: CDR1 MNHEY, CDR2 SVGEGT.

This clonotype showed up many times. The rearrangement joins TRBV19 to TRBJ2-3; tentatively, D is TRBD2 (6 bases). V shed 9 bases and J shed 6 bases, with 28 bases lying between them. Germline values: CDR1 LNHDA, CDR2 SQIVND (reference sequence). This CDR3 spans 17 amino acids. The CDR3: CASRRAGSGVLTDTQYF. The CDR3 DNA reads TGTGCCAGCCGACGGGCGGGGAGTGGTGTTTTAACGGATACGCAGTATTTT.

This clonotype was picked up a small number of times. The chain carries TRBV29-1 and TRBJ2-7; 7 bases line up with TRBD1. CDR1 is SQVTM and CDR2 is ANQGSEA in the germline V gene. V shed 4 bases and J 3 bases; nucleotides not matched to a gene: 6. The CDR3 covers 13 residues. CDR3 amino acids: CSVVRSGGYEQYF. The CDR3 region has the DNA TGCAGCGTTGTGCGTTCAGGGGGCTACGAGCAGTACTTC.

This clonotype was counted at least ten times. The genes are TRBV7-2 and TRBJ2-7; no clear D gene. Germline CDR1 reads SGHTA; CDR2 reads FQGNSA. The CDR3 consists of 11 residues. Trimming took off 3 bases at V and 7 bases at J, with 7 bases between the two ends. The CDR3 protein is CASSFRREQYF. The CDR3 bases are TGTGCCAGCAGCTTCAGGCGGGAGCAGTACTTC.

The chain couples TRBV4-1 to TRBJ1-2; D remains unclear. Trimming stripped 1 base from V and 0 bases from J, with 6 bases between. This CDR3 contains 14 residues. The germline CDR1 and CDR2 sequences are MGHRA and YSYEKL. CDR3 region: CASSQGTANYGYTF. The DNA of the CDR3 is TGCGCCAGCAGCCAAGGGACGGCTAACTATGGCTACACCTTC.

This clonotype was seen at least ten times. The chain uses TRBV12-3 or TRBV12-4 and TRBJ2-7; TRBD1 matches 9 bases. The CDR3 runs to 15 residues. The ends lost 2 bases at V and 6 bases at J; junction bases unmatched: 8. CDR3 DNA: TGTGCCAGCAGTTTAAGTCCGAACAGGGGGCGCGAGCAGTACTTC. It specifies CASSLSPNRGREQYF.

This clonotype was picked up many times. CDR3 protein: CASSSRQGRKGEQFF. The CDR3 nucleotides read TGTGCCAGCAGTTCTAGACAGGGGCGGAAGGGTGAGCAGTTCTTC. This chain links TRBV2 with TRBJ2-1; 8 bases match TRBD1. The CDR3 covers 15 residues. Germline assignment: CDR1 SNHLY and CDR2 FYNNEI. The junction had 12 bases not matched to a gene; V was cut back by 5 bases and J by 9 bases.

This clonotype was counted ten times or more. One end of the junction is discordant with germline, which a read error may explain. The chain links TRBV15 to TRBJ2-5; tentatively, D is TRBD1 or TRBD2 (9 bases each). The V gene's germline CDR1 is LNHNV and CDR2 YYDKDF (reference sequence). The CDR3 sequence is 18 residues long. The CDR3 sequence is CATSSHRGRSAGGPSMNF. CDR3 DNA: TGTGCCACCAGCAGTCACAGGGGGCGCTCAGCGGGGGGCCCATCAATGAACTTC.

This clonotype was counted a few times. The V gene is TRBV4-1, the J gene TRBJ2-3; TRBD2 might be the D (5 bases). V was clipped by 0 bases and J by 8 bases, with 21 bases between them. The V gene's germline CDR1 is MGHRA and CDR2 YSYEKL. The CDR3 has 17 amino acids. The CDR3 DNA sequence: TGCGCCAGCAGCCAAGAATCGTGGTACAGCGGTCCGGGTACGCAGTATTTT. Translated, it gives CASSQESWYSGPGTQYF.

The chain employs TRBV16 and TRBJ1-1; D is ambiguous. Trimming left V 1 base short and J 0 bases short, with 3 bases between. The length of the CDR3 is 13 residues. Germline-derived CDR1 and CDR2 are KGHSY and FQNENV. The CDR3 coding sequence is TGTGCCAGCAGCCAATGTATGAACACTGAAGCTTTCTTT. Its protein is CASSQCMNTEAFF.

V and J are TRBV20-1 and TRBJ1-1; 8 bases are shared with TRBD1. V shed 2 bases, J shed 1 base, and the junction held 3 bases outside the gene matches. Germline V lookup: CDR1 DFQATT, CDR2 SNEGSKA (reference sequence). The CDR3 sequence is 14 residues long. The CDR3 spells CSARLQGANTEAFF. The CDR3 DNA sequence: TGCAGTGCTAGACTTCAGGGGGCGAACACTGAAGCTTTCTTT.

The CDR3 coding sequence is TGCAGCGACGAGTGGGGGTTATGCAATCAGCCCCAGCATTTT. Its translation: CSDEWGLCNQPQHF. V is TRBV29-1 and J is TRBJ1-5, with D possibly matching TRBD1 (5 bases). CDR3 length equals 14 residues. From germline, CDR1 is SQVTM and CDR2 ANQGSEA. Trimming cost V 7 bases and J 2 bases, with 15 bases left between them.

This clonotype was counted ten times or more. CDR3 coding DNA: TGTGCCAGCACTAGGGTGAACACTGAAGCTTTCTTT. Translating gives CASTRVNTEAFF. The rearrangement links TRBV12-3 or TRBV12-4 to TRBJ1-1; D ambiguous. Trimming cost V 7 bases and J 0 bases, with 6 bases left between them. The CDR3 is made up of 12 amino acids.

The chain uses TRBV20-1 and TRBJ2-1; 9 bases are a match to TRBD1. CDR3 size: 14 residues. V shed 4 bases, J shed 3 bases, and the junction held 4 bases outside the gene matches. Per the germline V gene, CDR1 is DFQATT and CDR2 is SNEGSKA (reference sequence). In nucleotides, the CDR3 is TGCAGTGCTACTACAGGGGGCATCTACAATGAGCAGTTCTTC. This gives the protein CSATTGGIYNEQFF.

The chain links TRBV20-1 to TRBJ2-7, with 9 bases aligning to TRBD2. This CDR3 region has 15 residues. V was clipped by 6 bases and J by 7 bases; unmatched bases: 16. Per germline, CDR1 DFQATT and CDR2 SNEGSKA (reference sequence). CDR3 DNA: TGCAGTGCGCGCTCCCCTAGCGGGACCTCCTGGGAGCAGTACTTC. Encoded protein: CSARSPSGTSWEQYF.

This clonotype was counted ten times or more. This chain uses TRBV27 with TRBJ2-1, with 7 bases fitting TRBD1. Germline lookup yields CDR1 MNHEY and CDR2 SMNVEV (reference sequence). The CDR3 is 13 amino acids. Trimming took 6 bases from V and 9 from J; bases not matched to a gene: 8. CDR3 sequence (DNA): TGTGCCAGCAGCTACAGGGGAATTGGTGAGCAGTTCTTC. It yields the protein CASSYRGIGEQFF.

Ten or more counts support this clonotype. The rearrangement links TRBV20-1 to TRBJ2-7, with 15 nucleotides matching TRBD2. V dropped 5 bases and J dropped 7; count of bases not matched to a gene: 6. This CDR3 is built from 14 residues. CDR1 DFQATT and CDR2 SNEGSKA come from the germline V gene (reference sequence). This CDR3 is CSARTSGGVGEQYF. The CDR3 region has the DNA TGCAGTGCTCGGACTAGCGGGGGGGTCGGGGAGCAGTACTTC.